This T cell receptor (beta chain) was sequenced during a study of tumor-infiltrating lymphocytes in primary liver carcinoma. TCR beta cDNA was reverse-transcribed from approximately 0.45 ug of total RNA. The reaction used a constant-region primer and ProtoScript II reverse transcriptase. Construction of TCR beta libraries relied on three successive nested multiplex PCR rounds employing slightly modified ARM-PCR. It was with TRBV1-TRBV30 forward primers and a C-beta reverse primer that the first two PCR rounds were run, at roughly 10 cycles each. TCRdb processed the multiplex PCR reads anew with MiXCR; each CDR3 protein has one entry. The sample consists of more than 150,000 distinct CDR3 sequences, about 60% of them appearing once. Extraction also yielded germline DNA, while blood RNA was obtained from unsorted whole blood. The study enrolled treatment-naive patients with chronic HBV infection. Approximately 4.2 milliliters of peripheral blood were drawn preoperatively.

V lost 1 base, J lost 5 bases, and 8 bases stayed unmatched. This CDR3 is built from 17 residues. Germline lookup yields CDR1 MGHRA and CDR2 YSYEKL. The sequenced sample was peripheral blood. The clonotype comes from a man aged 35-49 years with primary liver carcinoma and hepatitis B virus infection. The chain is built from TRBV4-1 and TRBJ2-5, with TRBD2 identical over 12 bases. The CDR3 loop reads CASSQGSSGRAYETQYF. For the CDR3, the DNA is TGCGCCAGCAGCCAAGGGTCTAGCGGGAGGGCGTACGAGACCCAGTACTTC.